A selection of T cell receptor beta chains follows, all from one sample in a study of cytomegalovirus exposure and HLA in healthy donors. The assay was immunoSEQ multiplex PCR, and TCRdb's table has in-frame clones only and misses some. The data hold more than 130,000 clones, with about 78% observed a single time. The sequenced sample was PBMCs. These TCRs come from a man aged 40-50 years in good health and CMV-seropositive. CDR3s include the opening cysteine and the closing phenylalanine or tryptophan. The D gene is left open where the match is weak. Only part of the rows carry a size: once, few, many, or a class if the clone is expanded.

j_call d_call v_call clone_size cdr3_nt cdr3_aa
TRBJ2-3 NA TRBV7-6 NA TGTGCCAGCAGCCCCCCAGTCGGGTGGACAGATACGCAGTATTTT CASSPPVGWTDTQYF
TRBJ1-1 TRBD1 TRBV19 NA TGTGCCAGTAGTATCCTGGCAGGGGGCGCGACTGAAGCTTTCTTT CASSILAGGATEAFF
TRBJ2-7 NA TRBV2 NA TGTGCCAGCAGTGAGGCAGGGTTCAGCTCCTACGAGCAGTACTTC CASSEAGFSSYEQYF
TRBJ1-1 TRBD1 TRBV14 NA TGTGCCAGCAGCCAGCCGACAGGGTCAGGCACTGAAGCTTTCTTT CASSQPTGSGTEAFF
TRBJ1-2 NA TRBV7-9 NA TGTGCCAGCAGCTCCGGGGTCTATGGCTACACCTTC CASSSGVYGYTF
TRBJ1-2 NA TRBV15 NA TGTGCCACCAGCAGGGCCTCAGAGAGGTCTAACTATGGCTACACCTTC CATSRASERSNYGYTF
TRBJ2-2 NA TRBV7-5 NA TGTGCCAGAAGTCCACAAGACCGTGGACTAGCGGGGGGGCAAACCGGGGAGCTGTTTTTT CARSPQDRGLAGGQTGELFF
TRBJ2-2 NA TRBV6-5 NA TGTGCCAGCAGACCTACCGACAAGAACACCGGGGAGCTGTTTTTT CASRPTDKNTGELFF
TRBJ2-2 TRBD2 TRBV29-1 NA TGCAGCGTTGAATTTTCCGGGGTCTTGACTAGCGGGAGGGCCTCCACCGGGGAGCTGTTTTTT CSVEFSGVLTSGRASTGELFF
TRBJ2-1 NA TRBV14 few TGTGCCAGCAGCCAATATCTCCCTTGGTCAGGGGCCCTCTACAATGAGCAGTTCTTC CASSQYLPWSGALYNEQFF
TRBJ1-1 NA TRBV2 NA TGTGCCAGCAGTGAAAGGAGGATTACTGAAGCTTTCTTT CASSERRITEAFF
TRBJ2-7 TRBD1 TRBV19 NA TGTGCCAGTAGTACCGGACAGGGAGGAGACGAGCAGTACTTC CASSTGQGGDEQYF
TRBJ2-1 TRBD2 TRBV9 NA TGTGCCAGCAGGCCGGGACTAGCGGACAATGAGCAGTTCTTC CASRPGLADNEQFF
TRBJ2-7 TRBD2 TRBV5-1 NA TGCGCCAGCAGCTTGGGGGGGACTAGCGCCCCGGGGCAGTACTTC CASSLGGTSAPGQYF
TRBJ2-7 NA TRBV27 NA TGTGCCAGCAGTGCACGACAGGACCGGGTATCCGAGCAGTACTTC CASSARQDRVSEQYF
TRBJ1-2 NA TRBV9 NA TGTGCCAGCAGCCCAGCAGGTGGCGGCTACACCTTC CASSPAGGGYTF
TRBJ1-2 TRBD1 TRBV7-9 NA TGTGCCAGCAGCTTCGAGACAGGGGGTCGATATGGCTACACCTTC CASSFETGGRYGYTF
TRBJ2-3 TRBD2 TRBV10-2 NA TGCGCCAGCCAGGGACTAGCGGGGGATACGCAGTATTTT CASQGLAGDTQYF
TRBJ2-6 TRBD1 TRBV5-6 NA TGTGCCAGCAGCTTACCTACAGGGGCTGGGGCCAACGTCCTGACTTTC CASSLPTGAGANVLTF
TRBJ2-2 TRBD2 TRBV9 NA TGTGCCAGCAGCGTAAGGAGCGGGGGATATGACGGGGAGCTGTTTTTT CASSVRSGGYDGELFF
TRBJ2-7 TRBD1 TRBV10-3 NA TGTGCCATCAGTGAGGGACAGGCCAGGCGGTACTTC CAISEGQARRYF
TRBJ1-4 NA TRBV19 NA TGTGCCAGTGCCCTTGTGGGGGGGAGTGAAAAACTGTTTTTT CASALVGGSEKLFF
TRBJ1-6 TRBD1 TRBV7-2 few TGTGCCAGCAGCTTAGCGCGGACAGGGGTGCTATGGAATTCACCCCTCCACTTT CASSLARTGVLWNSPLHF
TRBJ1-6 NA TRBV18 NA TGTGCTAGCTCACCAGGGAGCGGGAACAATTCACCCCTCCACTTT CASSPGSGNNSPLHF
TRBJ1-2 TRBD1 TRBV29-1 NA TGCAGCGTTGGTGTAGGACAGGACGACCGAGCTCGCTATGGCTACACCTTC CSVGVGQDDRARYGYTF
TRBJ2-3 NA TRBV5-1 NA TGCGCCAGCAGCTTGGGACAGAACACAGATACGCAGTATTTT CASSLGQNTDTQYF
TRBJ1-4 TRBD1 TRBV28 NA TGTGCCAGCAGTTTTGGGACAGGGGTTGAAAAACTGTTTTTT CASSFGTGVEKLFF
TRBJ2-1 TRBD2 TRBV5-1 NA TGCGCCAGCAGCATCGGGACTAGCGGAGGCCCGTTCTTC CASSIGTSGGPFF
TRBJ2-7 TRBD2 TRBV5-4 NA TGTGCCAGCAGCCCGGGGGGGCGGACTGACTCCTACGAGCAGTACTTC CASSPGGRTDSYEQYF
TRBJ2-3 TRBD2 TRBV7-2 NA TGTGCCGCAAAGCGGGGGGGCGGAGATACGCAGTATTTT CAAKRGGGDTQYF
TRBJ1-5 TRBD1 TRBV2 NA TGTGCCAGCGGGGGCCGGGACAGCCTTAATCAGCCCCAGCATTTT CASGGRDSLNQPQHF
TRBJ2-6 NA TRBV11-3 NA TGTGCCAGCAGCAACCTAGACCCCGGAAGGATCTCCTCTGGGGCCAACGTCCTGACTTTC CASSNLDPGRISSGANVLTF
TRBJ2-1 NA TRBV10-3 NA TGTGCCATCAGGACAGGCCCCGGCAATGAGCAGTTCTTC CAIRTGPGNEQFF
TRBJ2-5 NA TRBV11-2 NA TGTGCCAGCATGGGGCTTCAAGAGACCCAGTACTTC CASMGLQETQYF
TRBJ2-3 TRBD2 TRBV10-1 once TGCGCCAGCAGTGAGTCCATCCTGAATAGACTAGCGGGAGTGGCAGATACGCAGTATTTT CASSESILNRLAGVADTQYF
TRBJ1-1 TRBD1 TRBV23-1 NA TGCGCCAGCAGCCACCGGGACAGGGGGCCTGAAGCTTTCTTT CASSHRDRGPEAFF
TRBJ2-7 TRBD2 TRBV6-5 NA TGTGCCAGCAGTTACCAATCCCGGGGGGGGAGGCAGTACTTC CASSYQSRGGRQYF
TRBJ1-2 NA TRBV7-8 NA TGTGCCAGCAGCTCCCTCGTGGGAGTTTACTATGGCTACACCTTC CASSSLVGVYYGYTF
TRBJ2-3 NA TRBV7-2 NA TGTGCCAGCAGCCGGAGGGCCTCCACAGATACGCAGTATTTT CASSRRASTDTQYF
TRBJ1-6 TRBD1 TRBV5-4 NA TGTGCCAGCAGTGTACAGGGGTTCGCTTCACCCCTCCACTTT CASSVQGFASPLHF
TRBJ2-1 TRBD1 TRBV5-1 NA TGCGCCAGCAGCCCGACAGGGGGAGGTGAGCAGTTCTTC CASSPTGGGEQFF
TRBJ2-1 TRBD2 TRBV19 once TGTGCCAGTACTTTGACTAGCGGACCTTACAATGAGCAGTTCTTC CASTLTSGPYNEQFF
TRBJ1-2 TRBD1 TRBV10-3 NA TGTGCCATCAGTGAGTCCGCACCGGGACAGGGGGTCAGCTATGGCTACACCTTC CAISESAPGQGVSYGYTF
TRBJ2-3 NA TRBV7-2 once TGTGCCAGCAGCTTAGCCGGAGGGTTGGCAGATACGCAGTATTTT CASSLAGGLADTQYF
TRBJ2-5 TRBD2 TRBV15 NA TGTGCCACCAGCAGATCCAGGGAGGGGACCCAGTACTTC CATSRSREGTQYF
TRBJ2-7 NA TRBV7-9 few TGTGCCAGCAGCTTAGCGGCGGGGGCGAACGAGCAGTACTTC CASSLAAGANEQYF
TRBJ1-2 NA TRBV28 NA TGTGCCAGCAGACTCGGGGGGGGCGGGTCCTATGGCTACACCTTC CASRLGGGGSYGYTF
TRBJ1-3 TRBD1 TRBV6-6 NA TGTGCCAGCAGTTACTTGACAGGGATATCTGGAAACACCATATATTTT CASSYLTGISGNTIYF
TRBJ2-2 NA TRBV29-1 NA TGCAGCGTTGTCAGGGCGCAAGGCGGGGAGCTGTTTTTT CSVVRAQGGELFF
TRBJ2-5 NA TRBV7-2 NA TGTGCCAGCAGCTTACAGGGGATCGGGACCCAGTACTTC CASSLQGIGTQYF